The clone carrying this T cell receptor (beta chain) showed up just a few times. This record comes from a study of T cells after yellow fever vaccination. TCRdb processed the 5' RACE reads anew with MiXCR; each CDR3 protein has one entry. The sample lists about 160,000 distinct CDR3 sequences; almost 7% were seen once. The V segment lost 4 bases and the J segment 10 bases; nucleotides outside the gene matches: 4. The length of the CDR3 is 12 residues. CDR1 and CDR2 from the germline V gene are ENHRY and SYGVKD. The gene calls are TRBV10-3 and TRBJ2-1; 7 bases agree with TRBD2. The sequences come from CD4+ T cells sorted from PBMCs, collected 5 days after the first yellow fever vaccination. The receptor's source is a man between 18 and 29 years old who received the YFV17D yellow fever vaccine. CDR3 nucleotides: TGTGCCATCAGTGGGGAGGGCCAAGAGCAGTTCTTC. It is translated as CAISGEGQEQFF.